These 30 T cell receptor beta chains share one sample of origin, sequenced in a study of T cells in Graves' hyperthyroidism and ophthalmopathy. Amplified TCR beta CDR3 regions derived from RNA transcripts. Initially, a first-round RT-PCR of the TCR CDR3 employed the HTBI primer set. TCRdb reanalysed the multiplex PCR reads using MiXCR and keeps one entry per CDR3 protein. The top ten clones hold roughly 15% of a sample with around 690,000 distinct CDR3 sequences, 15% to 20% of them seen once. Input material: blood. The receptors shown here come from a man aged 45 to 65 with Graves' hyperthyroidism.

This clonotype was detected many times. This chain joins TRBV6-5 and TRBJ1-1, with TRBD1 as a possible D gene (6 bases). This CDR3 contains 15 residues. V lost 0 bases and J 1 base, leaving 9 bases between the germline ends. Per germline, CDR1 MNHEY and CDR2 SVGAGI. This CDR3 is CASSYSLQGNTEAFF. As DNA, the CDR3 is TGTGCCAGCAGTTACTCGTTACAGGGGAACACTGAAGCTTTCTTT.

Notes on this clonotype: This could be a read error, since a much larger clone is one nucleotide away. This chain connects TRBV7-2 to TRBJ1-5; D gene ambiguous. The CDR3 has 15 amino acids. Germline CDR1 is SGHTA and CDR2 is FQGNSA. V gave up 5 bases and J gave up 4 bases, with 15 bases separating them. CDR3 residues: CASSLTGDDNQPQHF. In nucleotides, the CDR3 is TGTGCCAGCAGCCTCACGGGAGACGATAATCAGCCCCAGCATTTT.

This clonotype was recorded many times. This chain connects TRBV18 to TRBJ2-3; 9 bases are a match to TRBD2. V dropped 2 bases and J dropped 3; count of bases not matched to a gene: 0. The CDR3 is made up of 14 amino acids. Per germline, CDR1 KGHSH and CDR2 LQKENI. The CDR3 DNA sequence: TGTGCCAGCTCACCAACTAGCGGGACAGATACGCAGTATTTT. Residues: CASSPTSGTDTQYF.

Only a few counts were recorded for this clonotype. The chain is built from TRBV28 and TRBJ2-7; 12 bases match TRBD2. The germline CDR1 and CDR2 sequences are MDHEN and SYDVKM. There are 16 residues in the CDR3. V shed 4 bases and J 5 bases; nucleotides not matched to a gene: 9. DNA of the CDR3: TGTGCCAGCAGTTCCACTAGCGGGAGGTTCTTCCACGAGCAGTACTTC. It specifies CASSSTSGRFFHEQYF.

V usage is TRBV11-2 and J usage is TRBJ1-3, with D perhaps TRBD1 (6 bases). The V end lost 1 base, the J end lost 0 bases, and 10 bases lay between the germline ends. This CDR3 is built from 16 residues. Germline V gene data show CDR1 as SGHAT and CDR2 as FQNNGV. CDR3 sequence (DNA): TGTGCCAGCAGCTTAGGGACAGCCGGCTCTGGAAACACCATATATTTT. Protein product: CASSLGTAGSGNTIYF.

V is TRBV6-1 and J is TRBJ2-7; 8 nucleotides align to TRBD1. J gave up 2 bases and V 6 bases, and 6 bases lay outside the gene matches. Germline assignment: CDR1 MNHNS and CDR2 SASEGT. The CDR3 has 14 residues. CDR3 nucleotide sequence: TGTGCCAGCAGATGGGACAGGTGCACCTACGAGCAGTACTTC. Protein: CASRWDRCTYEQYF.

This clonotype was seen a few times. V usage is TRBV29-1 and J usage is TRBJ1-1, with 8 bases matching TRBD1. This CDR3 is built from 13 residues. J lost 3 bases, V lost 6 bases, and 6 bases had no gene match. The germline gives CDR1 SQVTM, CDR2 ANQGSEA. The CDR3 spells CSVGDRQYTEAFF. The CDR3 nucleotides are TGCAGCGTGGGGGACAGGCAATACACTGAAGCTTTCTTT.

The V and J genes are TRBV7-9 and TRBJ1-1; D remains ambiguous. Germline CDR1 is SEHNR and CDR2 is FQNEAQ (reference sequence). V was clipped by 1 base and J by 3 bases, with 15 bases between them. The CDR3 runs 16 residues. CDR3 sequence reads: CASSLGLGVMDTEAFF. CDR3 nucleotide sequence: TGTGCCAGCAGCTTAGGCCTCGGGGTGATGGACACTGAAGCTTTCTTT.

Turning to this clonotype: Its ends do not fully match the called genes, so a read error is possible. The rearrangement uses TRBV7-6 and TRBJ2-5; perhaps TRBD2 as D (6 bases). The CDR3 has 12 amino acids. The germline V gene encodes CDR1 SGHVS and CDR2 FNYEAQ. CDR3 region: CSSLEEGKTQYF. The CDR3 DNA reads TGTTCCAGCCTGGAGGAGGGGAAGACCCAGTACTTC. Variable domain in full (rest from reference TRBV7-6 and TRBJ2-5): GAGVSQSPRYKVTKRGQDVALRCDPISGHVSLYWYRQALGQGPEFLTYFNYEAQQDKSGLPNDRFSAERPEGSISTLTIQRTEQRDSAMYRCSSLEEGKTQYFGPGTRLLVL.

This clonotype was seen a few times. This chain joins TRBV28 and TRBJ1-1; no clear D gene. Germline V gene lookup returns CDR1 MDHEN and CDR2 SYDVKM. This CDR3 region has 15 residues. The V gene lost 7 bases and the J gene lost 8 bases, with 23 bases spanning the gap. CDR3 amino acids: CASNPASQNYIEAFF. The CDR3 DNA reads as TGTGCCAGCAATCCAGCATCACAGAATTACATCGAAGCTTTCTTT. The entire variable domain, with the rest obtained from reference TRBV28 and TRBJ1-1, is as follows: DVKVTQSSRYLVKRTGEKVFLECVQDMDHENMFWYRQDPGLGLRLIYFSYDVKMKEKGDIPEGYSVSREKKERFSLILESASTNQTSMYLCASNPASQNYIEAFFGQGTRLTVV.

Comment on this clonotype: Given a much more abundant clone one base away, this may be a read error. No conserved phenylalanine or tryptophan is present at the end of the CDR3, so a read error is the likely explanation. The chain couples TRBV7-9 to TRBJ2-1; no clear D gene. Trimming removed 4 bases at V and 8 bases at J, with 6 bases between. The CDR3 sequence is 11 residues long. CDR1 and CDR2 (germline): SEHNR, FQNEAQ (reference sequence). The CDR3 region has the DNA TGTGCCAGCAGCTATCAGGATGAGCAGTTCCTC. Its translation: CASSYQDEQFL.

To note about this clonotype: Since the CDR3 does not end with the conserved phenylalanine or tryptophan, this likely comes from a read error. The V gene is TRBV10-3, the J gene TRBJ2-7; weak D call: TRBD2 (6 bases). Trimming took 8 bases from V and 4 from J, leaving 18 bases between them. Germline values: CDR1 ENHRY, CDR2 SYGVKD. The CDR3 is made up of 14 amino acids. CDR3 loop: CAISERDSGYEQYL. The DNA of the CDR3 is TGTGCCATCTCTGAACGGGACTCGGGATACGAGCAGTACCTC.

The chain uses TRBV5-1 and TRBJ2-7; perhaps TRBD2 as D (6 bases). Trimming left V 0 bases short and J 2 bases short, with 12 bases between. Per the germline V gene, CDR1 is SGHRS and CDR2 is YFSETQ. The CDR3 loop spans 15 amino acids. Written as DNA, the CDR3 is TGCGCCAGCAGCTTGGCCGGCGGGAACCCCTACGAGCAGTACTTC. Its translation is CASSLAGGNPYEQYF.

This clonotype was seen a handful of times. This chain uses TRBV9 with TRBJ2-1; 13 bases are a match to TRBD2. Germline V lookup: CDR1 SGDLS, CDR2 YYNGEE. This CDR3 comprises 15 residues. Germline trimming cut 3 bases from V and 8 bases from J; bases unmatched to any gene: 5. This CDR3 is CASSAGLAGVHEQFF. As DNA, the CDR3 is TGTGCCAGCAGCGCCGGACTAGCGGGAGTACATGAGCAGTTCTTC.

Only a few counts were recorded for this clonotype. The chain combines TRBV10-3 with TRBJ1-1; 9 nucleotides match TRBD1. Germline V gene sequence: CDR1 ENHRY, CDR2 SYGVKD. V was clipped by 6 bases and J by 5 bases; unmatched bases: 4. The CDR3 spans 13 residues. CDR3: CAISGTGRTEAFF. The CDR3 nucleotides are TGTGCCATCAGCGGGACAGGGAGGACTGAAGCTTTCTTT.

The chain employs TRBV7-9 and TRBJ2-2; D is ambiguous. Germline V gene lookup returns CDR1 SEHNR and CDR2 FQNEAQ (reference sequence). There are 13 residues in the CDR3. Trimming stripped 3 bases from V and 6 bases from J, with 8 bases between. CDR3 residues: CASSLLGPGELFF. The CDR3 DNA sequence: TGTGCCAGCAGCTTGTTGGGTCCCGGGGAGCTGTTTTTT.

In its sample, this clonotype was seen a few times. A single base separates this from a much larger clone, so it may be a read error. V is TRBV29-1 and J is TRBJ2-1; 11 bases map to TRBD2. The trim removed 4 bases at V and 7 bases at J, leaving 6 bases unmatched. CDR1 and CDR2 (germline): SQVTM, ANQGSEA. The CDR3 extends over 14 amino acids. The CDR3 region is CSVATSGTGNEQFF. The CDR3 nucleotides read TGCAGCGTTGCGACTAGCGGGACCGGAAATGAGCAGTTCTTC.

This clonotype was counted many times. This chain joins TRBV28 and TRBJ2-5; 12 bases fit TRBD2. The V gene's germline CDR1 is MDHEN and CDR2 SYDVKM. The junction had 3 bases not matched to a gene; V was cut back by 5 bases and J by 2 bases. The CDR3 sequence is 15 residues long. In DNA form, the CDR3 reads TGTGCCAGCAGTCCTAGCGGGGGGGGACAAGAGACCCAGTACTTC. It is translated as CASSPSGGGQETQYF. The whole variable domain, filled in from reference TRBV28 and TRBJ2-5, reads DVKVTQSSRYLVKRTGEKVFLECVQDMDHENMFWYRQDPGLGLRLIYFSYDVKMKEKGDIPEGYSVSREKKERFSLILESASTNQTSMYLCASSPSGGGQETQYFGPGTRLLVL.

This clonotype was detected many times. Here the CDR3 reads CATSQQDFNQPQHF. In DNA form, the CDR3 reads TGTGCCACCTCTCAACAGGATTTCAATCAGCCCCAGCATTTT. The J gene is TRBJ1-5, the V gene TRBV10-3; D is possibly TRBD1 (5 bases). Germline V CDR1 and CDR2: ENHRY, SYGVKD. Trimming cost V 10 bases and J 3 bases, with 16 bases left between them. The CDR3 extends over 14 amino acids.

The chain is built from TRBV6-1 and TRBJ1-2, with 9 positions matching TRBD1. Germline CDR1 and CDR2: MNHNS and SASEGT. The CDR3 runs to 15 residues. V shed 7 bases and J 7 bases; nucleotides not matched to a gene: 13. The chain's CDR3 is CASNILGQGKGGYTF. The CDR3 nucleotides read TGTGCCAGCAACATCTTGGGACAGGGAAAGGGTGGCTACACCTTC.

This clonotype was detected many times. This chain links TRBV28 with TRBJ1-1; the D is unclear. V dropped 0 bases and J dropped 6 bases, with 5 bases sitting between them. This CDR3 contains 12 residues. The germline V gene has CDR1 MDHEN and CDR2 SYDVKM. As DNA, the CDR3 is TGTGCCAGCAGTTTATGGAGTTCTGAAGCTTTCTTT. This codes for CASSLWSSEAFF.

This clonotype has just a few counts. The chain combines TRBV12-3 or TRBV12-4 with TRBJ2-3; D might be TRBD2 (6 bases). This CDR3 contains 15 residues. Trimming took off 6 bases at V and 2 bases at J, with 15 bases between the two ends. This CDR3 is CASSSGLLDTDTQYF. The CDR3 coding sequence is TGTGCCAGCAGCTCCGGACTACTTGACACAGATACGCAGTATTTT.

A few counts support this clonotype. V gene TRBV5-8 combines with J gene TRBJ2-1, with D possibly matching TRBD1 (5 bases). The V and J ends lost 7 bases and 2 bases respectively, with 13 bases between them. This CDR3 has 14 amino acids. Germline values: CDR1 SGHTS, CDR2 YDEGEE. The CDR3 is CASLGAPTYNEQFF. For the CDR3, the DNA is TGTGCCAGCCTAGGGGCCCCTACCTACAATGAGCAGTTCTTC. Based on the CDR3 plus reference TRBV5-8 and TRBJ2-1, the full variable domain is EAGVTQSPTHLIKTRGQQATLRCSPISGHTSVYWYQQALGLGLQFLLWYDEGEERNRGNFPPRFSGRQFPNYSSELNVNALELEDSALYLCASLGAPTYNEQFFGPGTRLTVL.

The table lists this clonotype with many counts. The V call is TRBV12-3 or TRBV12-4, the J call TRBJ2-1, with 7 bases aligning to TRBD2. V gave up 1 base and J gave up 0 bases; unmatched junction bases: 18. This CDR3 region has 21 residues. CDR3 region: CASSLDYSQLLARGSYNEQFF. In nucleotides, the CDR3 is TGTGCCAGCAGTTTAGATTATTCACAATTACTAGCGAGAGGCTCCTACAATGAGCAGTTCTTC.

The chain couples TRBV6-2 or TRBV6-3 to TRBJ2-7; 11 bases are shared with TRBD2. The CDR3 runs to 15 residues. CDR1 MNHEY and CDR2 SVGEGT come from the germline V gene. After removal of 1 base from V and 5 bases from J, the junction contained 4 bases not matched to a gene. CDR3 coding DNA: TGTGCCAGCAGTTACTGGACTAGCGGGTTAGACGAGCAGTACTTC. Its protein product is CASSYWTSGLDEQYF.

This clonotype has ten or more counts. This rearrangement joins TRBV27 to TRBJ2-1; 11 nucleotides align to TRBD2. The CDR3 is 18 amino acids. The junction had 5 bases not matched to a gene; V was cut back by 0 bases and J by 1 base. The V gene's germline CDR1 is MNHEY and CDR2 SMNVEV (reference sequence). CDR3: CASSLSRIAGGSYNEQFF. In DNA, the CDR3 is TGTGCCAGCAGTTTATCGAGGATAGCGGGAGGGTCCTACAATGAGCAGTTCTTC.

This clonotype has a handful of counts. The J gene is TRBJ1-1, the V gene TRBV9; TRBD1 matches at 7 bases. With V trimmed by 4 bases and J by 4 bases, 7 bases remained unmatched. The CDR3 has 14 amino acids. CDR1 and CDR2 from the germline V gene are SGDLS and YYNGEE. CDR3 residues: CASSFTGDGTEAFF. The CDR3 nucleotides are TGTGCCAGCAGCTTTACAGGGGATGGCACTGAAGCTTTCTTT.

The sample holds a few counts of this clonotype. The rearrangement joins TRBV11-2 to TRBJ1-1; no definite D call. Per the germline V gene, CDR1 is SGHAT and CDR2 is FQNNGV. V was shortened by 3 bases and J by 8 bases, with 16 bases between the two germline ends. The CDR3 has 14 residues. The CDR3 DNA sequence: TGTGCCAGCAGCTTCCCCTTTAGAGTTAGAGAAGCTTTCTTT. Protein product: CASSFPFRVREAFF.

The DNA for the CDR3 is TGTGCCAGCAGCCTAGGAGGGGGCCCTTACGAGCAGTTCTTC. Its protein product is CASSLGGGPYEQFF. The J gene is TRBJ2-1, the V gene TRBV9; weak D call: TRBD1 (7 bases). The V gene lost 4 bases and the J gene lost 10 bases, with 18 bases spanning the gap. Looked up from germline, CDR1 is SGDLS and CDR2 is YYNGEE. The CDR3 is 14 residues long.

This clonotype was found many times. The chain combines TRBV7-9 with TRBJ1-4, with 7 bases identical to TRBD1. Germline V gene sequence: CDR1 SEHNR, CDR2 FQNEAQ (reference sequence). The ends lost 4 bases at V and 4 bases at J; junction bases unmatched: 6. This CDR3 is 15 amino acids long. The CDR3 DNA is TGTGCCAGCAGCTGGACCGGGACAGATAATGAAAAACTGTTTTTT. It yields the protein CASSWTGTDNEKLFF.